Included here is one T cell receptor beta chain sequence, with context. Antigen: not known. The data were obtained in a study of blood T cells in healthy people across ages. Study results and limitations: Naive T cell percentage showed a strong correlation with TCR beta diversity.

The second PCR ran about 6 to 11 cycles with a sample-barcoded 5' primer and J-beta primers. TCRdb recomputed calls from the 5' RACE reads with MiXCR, one row per CDR3 protein. The data hold some 930,000 distinct CDR3 sequences, with around 29% observed a single time. There are 15 residues in the CDR3. In germline, CDR1 is MNHEY, CDR2 SVGEGT. Trimming left V 6 bases short and J 2 bases short, with 16 bases between. Healthy Caucasian individuals from Russia aged about 6 to 95 served as donors. The data were also submitted as part of a second study, on T cells of mothers and their children.

The rearrangement joins TRBV6-2 or TRBV6-3 to TRBJ2-5; the D is unclear. The receptor was isolated from a woman aged 40 to 50 in good health. The sequenced sample was blood. The CDR3 loop reads CASRFRHLTQETQYF. CDR3 nucleotides: TGTGCCAGCAGATTCCGACACTTAACACAAGAGACCCAGTACTTC.